This T cell receptor (beta chain) was recovered during a study of human T cells and chemical hapten exposure. V trimming: 8 bases; J trimming: 1 base; junction bases outside the gene matches: 4. CDR3 length equals 13 residues. Time point noted: patch test 2, 6 weeks after DPC sensitization. Treatment denoted: therapeutic diphenylcyclopropenone sensitization with weekly scalp DPC. Attachment of unique molecular identifiers to individual cDNA molecules was performed in the library. TCRdb processed the RACE reads anew with MiXCR; each CDR3 protein has one entry. The repertoire holds some 42,000 distinct CDR3 sequences, with about 8.9% as singletons.

The clonotype comes from a woman aged 40 to 49 with alopecia areata. Some clones in this sample may be carry-over from other donors' samples. The chain uses TRBV12-3 or TRBV12-4 and TRBJ2-7; 8 nucleotides agree with TRBD2. The sample in question was whole blood, obtained in connection with sensitization to the hapten diphenylcyclopropenone (DPC). CDR3 protein: CASGGTSSYEQYF. The DNA for the CDR3 is TGTGCCAGCGGGGGGACTAGTTCCTACGAGCAGTACTTC.